This TCR beta chain was identified during a study of T cell changes during pregnancy in multiple sclerosis. Germline assignment: CDR1 SGHDT and CDR2 YYEEEE. With V trimmed by 4 bases and J by 1 base, 4 bases remained unmatched. The length of the CDR3 is 14 residues. TCRdb keeps only in-frame clones here, not all; method: immunoSEQ multiplex PCR. The sample has under 100,000 clones; about 95% are singletons. The gene calls are TRBV5-6 and TRBJ2-5, with TRBD1 identical over 7 bases. The sequence was collected from a female donor with multiple sclerosis, enrolled in a pregnancy study. The sequencing here drew on peripheral blood, taken in the second trimester of pregnancy. The CDR3 sequence: CASSAQGRQETQYF. The CDR3 DNA is TGTGCCAGCAGCGCACAGGGGCGCCAAGAGACCCAGTACTTC. The whole variable domain, filled in from reference TRBV5-6 and TRBJ2-5, reads DAGVTQSPTHLIKTRGQQVTLRCSPKSGHDTVSWYQQALGQGPQFIFQYYEEEERQRGNFPDRFSGHQFPNYSSELNVNALLLGDSALYLCASSAQGRQETQYFGPGTRLLVL.